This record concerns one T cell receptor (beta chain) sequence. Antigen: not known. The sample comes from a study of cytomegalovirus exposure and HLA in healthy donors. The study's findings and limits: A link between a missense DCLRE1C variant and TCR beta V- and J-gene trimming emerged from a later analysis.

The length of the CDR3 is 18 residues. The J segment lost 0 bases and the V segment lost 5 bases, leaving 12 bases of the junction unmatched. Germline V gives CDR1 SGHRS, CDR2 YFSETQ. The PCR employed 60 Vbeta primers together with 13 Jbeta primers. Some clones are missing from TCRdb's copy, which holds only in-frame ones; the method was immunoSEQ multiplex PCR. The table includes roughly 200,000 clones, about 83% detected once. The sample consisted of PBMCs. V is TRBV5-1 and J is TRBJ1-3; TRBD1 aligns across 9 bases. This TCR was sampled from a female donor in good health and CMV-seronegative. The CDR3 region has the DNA TGCGCCAGCAGTACGGGACAGGGCGTCTCACCCTCTGGAAACACCATATATTTT. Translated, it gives CASSTGQGVSPSGNTIYF.